This entry concerns a single T cell receptor (beta chain). In the original workflow: By means of reference gene primer amplification, nucleated cell counts were estimated. Produced via immunoSEQ multiplex PCR; TCRdb's table is partial and in-frame only. The V and J calls and clone size are taken from that table; D and trimming were inferred from the DNA. Among approximately 88,000 clones listed, over 60% were seen once. The sample is drawn from a study of blood T cell repertoires in COVID-19. Study in general: T cells, B-cell-depleted T cells, or PBMCs provided the cDNA or gDNA that served as material.

The length of the CDR3 is 12 residues. The V and J ends lost 2 bases and 6 bases respectively, with 6 bases between them. Germline V gene sequence: CDR1 MNHEY, CDR2 SVGEGT. The sample comprised peripheral blood. The TCR sequence derives from a human donor in a cohort sampled during active COVID-19. The chain recombines TRBV6-2 or TRBV6-3 with TRBJ2-3; D is ambiguous. CDR3 sequence reads: CASSYGWDTQYF. The CDR3 bases are TGTGCCAGCAGTTACGGCTGGGATACGCAGTATTTT.